This record covers a single T cell receptor (beta chain). This sample stems from a study of cytomegalovirus exposure and HLA in healthy donors. Germline trimming cut 5 bases from V and 3 bases from J; bases unmatched to any gene: 7. This CDR3 has 14 residues. Germline V gene sequence: CDR1 SGHAT, CDR2 FQNNGV. PCR employed 60 Vbeta and 13 Jbeta primers. The table came from immunoSEQ multiplex PCR; TCRdb's copy has only in-frame clones and leaves some out. Of more than 90,000 clones in the sample, around four fifths are singletons; the top ten hold about 2%. This TCR was recovered from a man between 35 and 55 years old in good health and CMV-seronegative. Sequencing was carried out using PBMCs. The rearrangement uses TRBV11-2 and TRBJ2-7, with 7 positions matching TRBD1. The CDR3 loop is CASSIIQGSYEQYF. DNA of the CDR3: TGTGCCAGCAGCATCATACAGGGGAGCTACGAGCAGTACTTC.